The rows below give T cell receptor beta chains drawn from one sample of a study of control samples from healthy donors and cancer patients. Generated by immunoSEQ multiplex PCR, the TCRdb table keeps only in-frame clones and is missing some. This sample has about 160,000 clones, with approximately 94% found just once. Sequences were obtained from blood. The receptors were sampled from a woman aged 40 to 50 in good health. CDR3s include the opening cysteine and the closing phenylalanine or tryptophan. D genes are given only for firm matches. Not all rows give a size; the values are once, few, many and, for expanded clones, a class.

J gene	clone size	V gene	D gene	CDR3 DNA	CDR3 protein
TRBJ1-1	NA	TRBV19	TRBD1	TGTGCCAGTAGTATCGGCAGGGGGCGCCTGAACACTGAAGCTTTCTTT	CASSIGRGRLNTEAFF
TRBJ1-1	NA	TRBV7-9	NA	TGTGCCAGCAGCTTAGAAGGGAAGAAGTGGAATGAAGCTTTCTTT	CASSLEGKKWNEAFF
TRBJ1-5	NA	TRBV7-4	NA	TGTGCCAGCACCGGGCATCATCAGCCCCAGCATTTT	CASTGHHQPQHF
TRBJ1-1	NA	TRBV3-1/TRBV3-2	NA	TGTGCCAGCAGCCAATTCGCAGGCCTGAACACTGAAGCTTTCTTT	CASSQFAGLNTEAFF
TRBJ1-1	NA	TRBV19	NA	TGTGCCAGTAGTATCGGAGGGCCCGGCACTGAAGCTTTCTTT	CASSIGGPGTEAFF
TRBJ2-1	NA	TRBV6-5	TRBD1	TGTGCCAGCAGCACGGACAGGGGACTTGAGCAGTTCTTC	CASSTDRGLEQFF
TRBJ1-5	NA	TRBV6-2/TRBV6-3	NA	TGTGCCAGCAGTTATCGGAAAAGGTCAAGTATTAGCAATCAGCCCCAGCATTTT	CASSYRKRSSISNQPQHF
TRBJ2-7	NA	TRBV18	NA	TGTGCCAGCTCACCCTCGGCAGCCAGCTACGAGCAGTACTTC	CASSPSAASYEQYF
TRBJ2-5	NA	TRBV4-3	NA	TGCGCCAGCAGCCAAGGGGGGAGTCCCCAAGAGACCCAGTACTTC	CASSQGGSPQETQYF
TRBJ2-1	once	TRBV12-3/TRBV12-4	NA	TGTGCCAGCAGTTTTCTCCCAGCCGGTGAGCAGTTCTTC	CASSFLPAGEQFF
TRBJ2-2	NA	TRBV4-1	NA	TGCGCCAGCAGGGGGGCAGAACAGGAACCTACCACCCAGAACACCGGGGAGCTGTTTTTT	CASRGAEQEPTTQNTGELFF
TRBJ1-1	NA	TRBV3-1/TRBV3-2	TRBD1	TGTGCCAGCAGCCAGGCGACAGGGTCAGAGTGTTCTTTT	CASSQATGSECSF
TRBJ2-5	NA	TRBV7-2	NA	TGTGCCAGCAGCTTAATGAGGGCAGTGGGGCAAGAGACCCAGTACTTC	CASSLMRAVGQETQYF
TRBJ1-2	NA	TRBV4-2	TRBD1	TGTGCCAGCAGCCAAAAGGACAGGGGAGCAGGTGGCTACACCTTC	CASSQKDRGAGGYTF
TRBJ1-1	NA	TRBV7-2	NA	TGTGCCAGCAGCTTAGCGCTGAGTAACACTGAAGCTTTCTTT	CASSLALSNTEAFF
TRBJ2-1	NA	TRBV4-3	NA	TGCGCCAGCAATGGAGGCCGCTCCTACAATGAGCAGTTCTTC	CASNGGRSYNEQFF
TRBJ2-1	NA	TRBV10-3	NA	TGTGCCATCAGTGAGTCCGGGGGCCGCGATGAGCAGTTCTTC	CAISESGGRDEQFF
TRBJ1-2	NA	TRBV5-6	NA	TGTGCCAGCAGCCAACAGGAGGTCATGGGCTACACCTTC	CASSQQEVMGYTF
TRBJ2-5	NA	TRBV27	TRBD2	TGTGCCAGCAGTTTATCGGGGAGAGGGGCGGGAGAAGAGACCCAGTACTTC	CASSLSGRGAGEETQYF
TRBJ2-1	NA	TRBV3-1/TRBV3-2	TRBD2	TGTGCCAGCAGCCGCCTAGCGGGTGCCTACAATGAGCAGTTCTTC	CASSRLAGAYNEQFF
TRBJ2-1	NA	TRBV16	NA	TGTGCCAGCAGCCGAGCTATGTGGGGGACCTACAATGAGCAGTTCTTC	CASSRAMWGTYNEQFF
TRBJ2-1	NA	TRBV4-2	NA	TGTGCCAGCAGCCCCCGGAGGCGGACCACCAACCCCGCCTCCTACAATGAGCAGTTCTTC	CASSPRRRTTNPASYNEQFF
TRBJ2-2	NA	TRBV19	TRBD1	TGTGCCAGTAGTATACAGGGGGCGAACGGGGAGCTGTTTTTT	CASSIQGANGELFF
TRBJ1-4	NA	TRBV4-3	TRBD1	TGCGCCAGCAGCCAAGATTTAAACAGGGGAAATGAAAAACTGTTTTTT	CASSQDLNRGNEKLFF
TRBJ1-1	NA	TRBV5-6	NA	TGTGCCAGCAGCTTGAGAAACAAAAACACTGAAGCTTTCTTT	CASSLRNKNTEAFF
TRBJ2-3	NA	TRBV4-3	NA	TGCGCCAGCAGCCGGATGGGCCCGGGGGGCGCGGATAGCACAGATACGCAGTATTTT	CASSRMGPGGADSTDTQYF
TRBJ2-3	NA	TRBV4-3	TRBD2	TGCGCCAGCAGCCAAGTAGGCGGGAGAAGGGCAGATACGCAGTATTTT	CASSQVGGRRADTQYF
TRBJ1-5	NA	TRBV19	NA	TGTGCCAGTCTTGGGCAGATTTATAGCAATCAGCCCCAGCATTTT	CASLGQIYSNQPQHF
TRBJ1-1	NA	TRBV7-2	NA	TGTGCCAGCAGCTTAGTTGGGTTTGAAGCTTTCTTT	CASSLVGFEAFF
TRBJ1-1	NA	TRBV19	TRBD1	TGTGCCAGTAGTAAAGGGGGCAGGCGGGCTGAAGCTTTCTTT	CASSKGGRRAEAFF
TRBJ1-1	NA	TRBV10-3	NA	TGTGCCATCAGTGCCACACAGGGTGAAGCTTTCTTT	CAISATQGEAFF
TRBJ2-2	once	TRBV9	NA	TGTGCCAGCAGCGACGACCTAACAGCGTCCACCGGGGAGCTGTTTTTT	CASSDDLTASTGELFF
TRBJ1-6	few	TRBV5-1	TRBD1	TGCGCCAGCAGCAAGGGGGCCGATCGGTCACCCCTCCACTTT	CASSKGADRSPLHF
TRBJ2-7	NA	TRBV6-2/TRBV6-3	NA	TGTGCCAGCAGTTACGGGCCCTTGGAGCAGTACTTC	CASSYGPLEQYF
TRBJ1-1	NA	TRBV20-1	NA	TGCAGTGCTGGACCCGGGGAGAAAGCTTTCTTT	CSAGPGEKAFF
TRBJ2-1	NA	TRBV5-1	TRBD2	TGCGCCAGCAGCCTGGCTCTAGCGGGCGCGACCTACAATGAGCAGTTCTTC	CASSLALAGATYNEQFF
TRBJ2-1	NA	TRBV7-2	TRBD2	TGTGCCAGCAGCAGATTTAGCGGGGGGGCCTTTGAGCAGTTCTTC	CASSRFSGGAFEQFF
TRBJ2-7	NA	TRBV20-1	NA	TGCAGTGCTAGAGTGTACGAGCAGTACTTC	CSARVYEQYF
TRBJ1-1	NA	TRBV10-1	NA	TGCGCCAGCAGTCGGAACAGGGATGGAACTGAAGCTTTCTTT	CASSRNRDGTEAFF
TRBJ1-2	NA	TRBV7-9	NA	TGTGCCAGCAGCCGGGAACCTAGTGGGGGCTACACCTTC	CASSREPSGGYTF
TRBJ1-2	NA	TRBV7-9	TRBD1	TGTGCCAGCAGCTTGGGGACAGTCTATGGCTACACCTTC	CASSLGTVYGYTF